A single sample gave rise to the 6 T cell receptor beta chains below, sequenced in a study of T cells in Graves' hyperthyroidism and ophthalmopathy (dated by TCRdb to about 2019). The method behind the library was multiplex PCR. The data were produced on an Illumina HiSeq 2000. The TCR beta CDR3 regions were amplified from the RNA transcripts. A first-round RT-PCR of the TCR CDR3 used the HTBI primer set with the Qiagen OneStep RT-PCR kit. TCRdb applied fastp at Q25 and MiXCR to the public reads, then kept only in-frame beta chains. Identical CDR3 protein sequences are pooled into one entry, listed with their most common genes and DNA. For this sample the table gives around 240,000 distinct CDR3 sequences, of which approximately 14% were detected only once. The ten top clones hold about an eighth of the sample. The sample was blood. Receptors were obtained from a woman aged 40 to 49 with Graves' hyperthyroidism that later progressed to Graves' ophthalmopathy.

This clonotype was observed many times. The chain is built from TRBV5-1 and TRBJ2-3; weak D call: TRBD2 (5 bases). The CDR3 loop spans 15 amino acids. The germline V gene encodes CDR1 SGHRS and CDR2 YFSETQ. Trimming pared 5 bases from V and 6 bases from J, leaving 19 bases between. The CDR3 sequence: CASRVLFGGLDTQYF. The DNA of the CDR3 is TGCGCCAGCAGGGTTCTTTTTGGAGGTCTCGATACGCAGTATTTT. Supplemented by reference TRBV5-1 and TRBJ2-3, the full variable domain reads KAGVTQTPRYLIKTRGQQVTLSCSPISGHRSVSWYQQTPGQGLQFLFEYFSETQRNKGNFPGRFSGRQFSNSRSEMNVSTLELGDSALYLCASRVLFGGLDTQYFGPGTRLTVL.

This clonotype was recorded many times. The rearrangement links TRBV27 to TRBJ2-1, with 15 bases fitting TRBD2. From germline, CDR1 is MNHEY and CDR2 SMNVEV (reference sequence). After removal of 2 bases from V and 10 bases from J, the junction contained 3 bases not matched to a gene. This CDR3 is 15 amino acids long. CDR3 nucleotides: TGTGCCAGCAGTTTAGCGGGACTAGCGGGAGGCGAGCAGTTCTTC. Its translation is CASSLAGLAGGEQFF.

This clonotype appeared many times. The chain joins TRBV19 to TRBJ2-1; 8 bases are shared with TRBD1. CDR3 length equals 21 residues. Per germline, CDR1 LNHDA and CDR2 SQIVND (reference sequence). J gave up 0 bases and V 0 bases, and 16 bases lay outside the gene matches. CDR3 residues: CASSIEGQVGWAGSSYNEQFF. The CDR3 coding sequence is TGTGCCAGTAGTATAGAGGGACAGGTTGGGTGGGCGGGAAGCTCCTACAATGAGCAGTTCTTC.

This chain uses TRBV18 with TRBJ2-5; D is perhaps TRBD1 (6 bases). V lost 10 bases to trimming and J lost 3 bases, with 15 bases between them. CDR3 length: 13 amino acids. CDR1 and CDR2 (germline): KGHSH, LQKENI. CDR3 in amino acids: CATERGGKETQYF. The CDR3, as DNA: TGTGCCACCGAGAGAGGGGGTAAAGAGACCCAGTACTTC.

This clonotype was observed many times. The rearrangement uses TRBV12-3 or TRBV12-4 and TRBJ2-7, with D possibly matching TRBD1 (5 bases). The V end was cut by 2 bases, the J end by 6 bases, with 11 bases between. CDR3 length equals 13 residues. CDR3 sequence: CASSLSRVFEQYF. As DNA, the CDR3 is TGTGCCAGCAGTTTAAGCAGGGTTTTCGAGCAGTACTTC.

This clonotype was counted ten times or more. The V gene is TRBV20-1, the J gene TRBJ1-2, with D possibly TRBD1 on 6 matching bases. The V end was cut by 0 bases, the J end by 4 bases, with 9 bases between. The CDR3 totals 13 residues. Germline V lookup: CDR1 DFQATT, CDR2 SNEGSKA (reference sequence). The CDR3 coding sequence is TGCAGTGCTAGAGACAGGGGAATCTATGGCTACACCTTC. As protein: CSARDRGIYGYTF.